This is a list of T cell receptor beta chains from one sample in a study of blood T cell repertoires in COVID-19. Clones were read by immunoSEQ multiplex PCR, and TCRdb kept only the in-frame ones, dropping some. The sample shows tens of thousands of clones, around 91% of them seen only once. What was sequenced was peripheral blood. Receptors were obtained from a woman aged 60-75 years with active COVID-19. The CDR3 runs from the conserved cysteine through the conserved F or W. Fields, in order: D gene, V gene, J gene, clone size, CDR3 protein, CDR3 DNA. The D gene is left open where the match is weak. Clone size is given for some rows only: seen once, a few or many times, or a class if the clone is expanded.

>-|TRBV3-1/TRBV3-2|TRBJ1-2|-
CASSQGRYGYTF
TGTGCCAGCAGCCAAGGGCGGTATGGCTACACCTTC
>-|TRBV5-3|TRBJ1-6|few
CARTTAVGFNSPLHF
TGTGCCAGAACGACTGCCGTCGGGTTTAATTCACCCCTCCACTTT
>TRBD1|TRBV5-4|TRBJ1-2|-
CASSLVETGHGYTF
TGTGCCAGCAGCTTGGTGGAGACAGGGCATGGCTACACCTTC
>-|TRBV5-1|TRBJ2-1|once
CASSLLGVNEQFF
TGCGCCAGCAGCTTGCTCGGAGTCAATGAGCAGTTCTTC
>-|TRBV6-5|TRBJ2-7|-
CATTGAGGSYEQYF
TGTGCCACTACGGGGGCAGGGGGCTCCTACGAGCAGTACTTC
>TRBD1|TRBV5-6|TRBJ2-7|-
CASTLRQGALVGYEQYF
TGTGCCAGCACCTTAAGGCAGGGGGCCCTTGTCGGATACGAGCAGTACTTC
>-|TRBV9|TRBJ1-3|-
CASSVEEGVGNTIYF
TGTGCCAGCAGCGTAGAGGAAGGGGTTGGAAACACCATATATTTT
>-|TRBV11-2|TRBJ1-5|few
CASSLDLNQPQHF
TGTGCCAGCAGCTTAGATCTAAATCAGCCCCAGCATTTT
>TRBD1|TRBV5-1|TRBJ2-5|-
CASSTPTGAETQYF
TGCGCCAGCAGCACTCCGACAGGGGCAGAGACCCAGTACTTC
>-|TRBV19|TRBJ1-5|-
CASRAPGSGNQPQHF
TGTGCCAGTAGGGCCCCCGGGTCTGGCAATCAGCCCCAGCATTTT
>-|TRBV7-9|TRBJ2-1|-
CASSTFMGHTHNEQFF
TGTGCCAGCAGCACATTTATGGGGCACACACACAATGAGCAGTTCTTC
>TRBD1|TRBV6-5|TRBJ1-6|few
CASSYAGQLSPLHF
TGTGCCAGCAGTTACGCGGGACAGCTTTCACCCCTCCACTTT
>TRBD1|TRBV6-5|TRBJ1-2|-
CASRPRDREFDGYTF
TGTGCCAGCAGGCCCCGCGACAGGGAATTCGATGGCTACACCTTC
>TRBD1|TRBV19|TRBJ1-6|-
CASGVGQGNSPLHF
TGTGCCAGTGGAGTAGGACAGGGTAATTCACCCCTCCACTTT
>-|TRBV29-1|TRBJ1-1|-
CSVVSLDTEAFF
TGCAGCGTTGTATCGTTAGACACTGAAGCTTTCTTT
>-|TRBV7-9|TRBJ1-1|-
CASSLNLAEAFF
TGTGCCAGCAGCTTAAATTTGGCCGAAGCTTTCTTT
>-|TRBV5-4|TRBJ2-3|-
CASSLADGTQYF
TGTGCCAGCAGCTTGGCAGATGGTACGCAGTATTTT
>-|TRBV9|TRBJ2-3|-
CASSVVAGDTQYF
TGTGCCAGCAGCGTAGTCGCGGGAGATACGCAGTATTTT
>-|TRBV15|TRBJ1-5|-
CATSSTQNSNQPQHF
TGTGCCACCAGCAGCACACAAAATAGCAATCAGCCCCAGCATTTT
>TRBD2|TRBV9|TRBJ2-3|-
CASSPTSGITDTQYF
TGTGCCAGCAGCCCCACTAGCGGGATCACAGATACGCAGTATTTT
>-|TRBV3-1/TRBV3-2|TRBJ1-4|-
CASSPGRANEKLFF
TGTGCCAGCAGCCCAGGGAGGGCTAATGAAAAACTGTTTTTT
>-|TRBV6-6|TRBJ2-2|once
CASSKSLGGRDGELFF
TGTGCCAGCAGTAAATCCCTGGGGGGGCGTGACGGGGAGCTGTTTTTT
>-|TRBV2|TRBJ1-2|-
CASSSEGRNNYGYTF
TGTGCCAGCAGTTCCGAAGGCAGGAACAACTATGGCTACACCTTC
>TRBD2|TRBV14|TRBJ2-7|-
CASSQEWSSGLYEQYF
TGTGCCAGCAGCCAAGAATGGTCTAGCGGGCTCTACGAGCAGTACTTC
>TRBD1|TRBV6-6|TRBJ1-1|-
CASSSTGGVDLTEAFF
TGTGCCAGCAGTTCAACAGGGGGCGTTGATCTTACTGAAGCTTTCTTT
>-|TRBV6-1|TRBJ2-7|-
CASSDVENYEQYF
TGTGCCAGCAGTGACGTGGAGAACTACGAGCAGTACTTC
>-|TRBV15|TRBJ2-7|-
CATSRDPYPPSSSYEQYF
TGTGCCACCAGCAGAGATCCCTATCCCCCAAGTAGCTCCTACGAGCAGTACTTC
>-|TRBV7-9|TRBJ2-5|few
CASTGTPKETQYF
TGTGCCAGCACCGGGACACCAAAAGAGACCCAGTACTTC
>-|TRBV18|TRBJ1-6|-
CASSPQGDYNSPLHF
TGTGCCAGCTCACCACAGGGGGACTATAATTCACCCCTCCACTTT
>TRBD1|TRBV5-4|TRBJ2-7|-
CASSIFGGKTGAEQYF
TGTGCCAGCAGCATTTTTGGGGGGAAGACAGGGGCCGAGCAGTACTTC
>TRBD1|TRBV18|TRBJ2-7|-
CASRGQAPYEQYF
TGTGCCAGCCGGGGACAGGCACCCTACGAGCAGTACTTC
>-|TRBV4-1|TRBJ1-4|-
CASSQVQSPSEKLFF
TGCGCCAGCAGCCAAGTACAGTCCCCTTCTGAAAAACTGTTTTTT
>TRBD1|TRBV5-1|TRBJ1-5|-
CASSSGTGGNNQPQHF
TGCGCCAGCAGCTCCGGGACAGGGGGTAACAATCAGCCCCAGCATTTT
>TRBD1|TRBV19|TRBJ1-2|once
CASSIGTGFYGYTF
TGTGCCAGTAGTATTGGGACAGGGTTCTATGGCTACACCTTC
>TRBD2|TRBV7-9|TRBJ2-7|-
CASSPGGRYEQYF
TGTGCCAGCAGCCCGGGGGGACGCTACGAGCAGTACTTC
>TRBD2|TRBV4-2|TRBJ2-1|-
CASSQEVAGGPVYNEQFF
TGTGCCAGCAGCCAAGAAGTAGCGGGGGGGCCGGTTTACAATGAGCAGTTCTTC
>TRBD2|TRBV7-8|TRBJ2-3|-
CASSPSSGGGTDTQYF
TGTGCCAGCAGCCCAAGTAGCGGGGGCGGGACAGATACGCAGTATTTT
>-|TRBV5-6|TRBJ2-6|-
CASSTGSSGANVLTF
TGTGCCAGCAGCACAGGGTCCTCTGGGGCCAACGTCCTGACTTTC
>-|TRBV4-3|TRBJ2-1|-
CASSQDAPPSLSLKQFF
TGCGCCAGCAGCCAAGATGCTCCCCCTAGCCTCTCTCTTAAGCAGTTCTTC
>-|TRBV7-2|TRBJ1-2|-
CASSLGERLSTFRNYGYTF
TGTGCCAGCAGCCTTGGGGAGAGGCTGTCGACGTTTCGGAACTATGGCTACACCTTC
>TRBD2|TRBV3-1/TRBV3-2|TRBJ2-1|-
CASGPSGGVSYNEQFF
TGTGCCAGCGGTCCTAGCGGGGGGGTGTCCTACAATGAGCAGTTCTTC
>-|TRBV29-1|TRBJ1-2|-
CSVGGSYGYTF
TGCAGCGTTGGGGGCAGCTATGGCTACACCTTC
>TRBD2|TRBV25-1|TRBJ2-1|-
CASSPGGSGDYNEQFF
TGTGCCAGCAGTCCGGGGGGGAGCGGAGATTACAATGAGCAGTTCTTC
>TRBD2|TRBV3-1/TRBV3-2|TRBJ2-5|-
CASSQAAGGFQETQYF
TGTGCCAGCAGCCAGGCAGCGGGGGGGTTTCAAGAGACCCAGTACTTC
>-|TRBV2|TRBJ1-1|-
CASRAGHSNTEAFF
TGTGCCAGCAGGGCCGGACATTCGAACACTGAAGCTTTCTTT
>TRBD1|TRBV10-3|TRBJ1-1|-
CAIRGTVNLEAFF
TGTGCCATCAGAGGGACAGTGAACTTAGAGGCTTTCTTT
>TRBD2|TRBV10-3|TRBJ2-5|-
CAISEWGTSGYF
TGTGCCATCAGTGAGTGGGGGACTAGCGGATACTTC
>-|TRBV3-1/TRBV3-2|TRBJ2-7|once
CASSNGPNYEQYF
TGTGCCAGCAGCAATGGGCCTAACTACGAGCAGTACTTC
>-|TRBV6-2/TRBV6-3|TRBJ2-2|-
CASSSSILWELFF
TGTGCCAGCAGTTCGTCTATTCTATGGGAGCTGTTTTTT
>TRBD1|TRBV18|TRBJ1-2|once
CASSPEAGGDYGYTF
TGTGCCAGCTCACCCGAAGCAGGGGGTGACTATGGCTACACCTTC
>-|TRBV3-1/TRBV3-2|TRBJ1-3|-
CASSQVGRTSGNTIYF
TGTGCCAGCAGCCAAGTGGGGAGAACCTCTGGAAACACCATATATTTT
>-|TRBV11-1|TRBJ2-3|-
CASSLVGAGTDTQYF
TGTGCCAGCAGCTTAGTAGGGGCTGGAACAGATACGCAGTATTTT
>-|TRBV5-1|TRBJ1-1|-
CASRPNLGDTEAFF
TGCGCCAGCAGACCAAACCTTGGAGACACTGAAGCTTTCTTT
>TRBD2|TRBV7-9|TRBJ2-3|-
CASSQRGAGGPDTQYF
TGTGCCAGCAGCCAACGAGGTGCGGGGGGGCCAGATACGCAGTATTTT
>TRBD1|TRBV2|TRBJ1-2|-
CASSEAGTGTYGYTF
TGTGCCAGCAGTGAAGCGGGGACAGGGACCTATGGCTACACCTTC
>TRBD1|TRBV29-1|TRBJ1-1|-
CSVGDSLYTEAFF
TGCAGCGTGGGGGACAGTCTCTACACTGAAGCTTTCTTT
>TRBD1|TRBV18|TRBJ1-1|-
CASSPEDREAFF
TGTGCCAGCTCACCCGAGGACAGGGAAGCTTTCTTT